This T cell receptor beta chain was sequenced during a study of regulatory T cells in long-lasting Graves disease. Sample time point: newly diagnosed GD, antithyroid drugs for less than 3 months. The TCR library was prepared using RNA isolated from PBMCs. Assembly of TCR beta libraries relied on iRepertoire HTBI primers together with Arm-PCR of CDR3 regions. TCRdb reprocessed the multiplex PCR reads with MiXCR, giving one entry per CDR3 protein. The table includes about 460,000 distinct CDR3 sequences, less than 15% detected once. This clonotype was counted only a few times. This CDR3 contains 14 residues. Trimming took 4 bases from V and 3 from J; bases not matched to a gene: 6. The V gene's germline CDR1 is DFQATT and CDR2 SNEGSKA (reference sequence). This sample also appeared in a second study, on T cells in Graves' hyperthyroidism and ophthalmopathy. That work adds: Over 18 months, lack of ophthalmopathy progression marked Graves' hyperthyroidism as stable. Uncontrolled infection, other autoimmune disease, pregnancy or lactation disqualified patients from enrolment. On the basis of clinical symptoms, serum thyroxine and TRAb, thyroid ultrasound and orbital computed tomography, diagnoses were made.

The TCR sequence derives from a woman aged 50 to 60 with Graves disease. This sample comprised peripheral blood mononuclear cells (PBMCs), obtained at new diagnosis, from a patient treated with antithyroid drugs. This chain links TRBV20-1 with TRBJ2-3, with TRBD2 identical over 8 bases. CDR3 bases: TGCAGTGCTACAAGCGGGAGAGATACAGATACGCAGTATTTT. This codes for CSATSGRDTDTQYF.